These 13 T cell receptor beta chains originate from one sample sequenced in a study of shared clonotypes between healthy human individuals. Some clones are missing from TCRdb's copy, which holds only in-frame ones; the method was immunoSEQ multiplex PCR. The sample comprises 2 million or so clones, 85% to 95% of which are singletons, and more than 0.1% rests with the top ten. Sequences were obtained from naive CD4+ T cells sorted from blood. Subset defined: CD45RA+ positively selected. The receptors derive from a man younger than 30 in good health.

The chain recombines TRBV6-6 with TRBJ2-7, with a weak D call TRBD1 (5 bases). Trimming took off 0 bases at V and 3 bases at J, with 12 bases between the two ends. The CDR3 totals 15 residues. Germline values: CDR1 MNHNY, CDR2 SVGAGI (reference sequence). CDR3 nucleotides: TGTGCCAGCAGTTACTCGATGGGGCTAGACTACGAGCAGTACTTC. Its protein product is CASSYSMGLDYEQYF.

This sequence joins TRBV7-2 and TRBJ2-1; possible D gene TRBD2, 5 bases. The length of the CDR3 is 14 residues. The germline gives CDR1 SGHTA, CDR2 FQGNSA. V shed 4 bases and J shed 8 bases, with 15 bases lying between them. The CDR3 DNA reads as TGTGCCAGCAGCTCCCCTGTGAGGGCTCATGAGCAGTTCTTC. It is translated as CASSSPVRAHEQFF.

The V gene is TRBV28, the J gene TRBJ1-4, with D perhaps matching TRBD1 (6 bases). This CDR3 comprises 15 residues. From germline, CDR1 is MDHEN and CDR2 SYDVKM. V lost 1 base and J 6 bases, leaving 12 bases between the germline ends. CDR3 DNA: TGTGCCAGCAGTTTATTCGAGGGGGGCGATGAAAAACTGTTTTTT. Translated: CASSLFEGGDEKLFF.

The V gene is TRBV5-1, the J gene TRBJ2-5; D is possibly TRBD1 or TRBD2 (5 bases each). This CDR3 spans 13 amino acids. Trimming pared 4 bases from V and 5 bases from J, leaving 12 bases between. From germline, CDR1 is SGHRS and CDR2 YFSETQ. CDR3 DNA sequence: TGCGCCAGCAGCCCCGAGTGGGGGGAGACCCAGTACTTC. The encoded protein is CASSPEWGETQYF.

The rearrangement joins TRBV7-2 to TRBJ2-5, with TRBD2 matching over 9 bases. Germline lookup yields CDR1 SGHTA and CDR2 FQGNSA. J gave up 5 bases and V 0 bases, and 7 bases lay outside the gene matches. This CDR3 is built from 16 residues. CDR3 DNA sequence: TGTGCCAGCAGCTTAGCCGGTGCGGGAGGGTGGGAGACCCAGTACTTC. Its translation is CASSLAGAGGWETQYF. Variable domain in full (rest from reference TRBV7-2 and TRBJ2-5): GAGVSQSPSNKVTEKGKDVELRCDPISGHTALYWYRQSLGQGLEFLIYFQGNSAPDKSGLPSDRFSAERTGGSVSTLTIQRTQQEDSAVYLCASSLAGAGGWETQYFGPGTRLLVL.

Concerning this clone itself: Other DNA sequences within the sample encode an identical CDR3. The chain combines TRBV7-9 with TRBJ1-1; 8 positions agree with TRBD1. CDR3 size: 11 residues. CDR1 SEHNR and CDR2 FQNEAQ come from the germline V gene (reference sequence). The V gene end was trimmed by 5 bases and the J gene end by 11 bases; junction bases not matched to a gene: 4. As DNA, the CDR3 is TGTGCCAGCAGCAATGACAGGGGTGCTTTCTTT. This encodes CASSNDRGAFF.

CDR3 region: CASSPSWARDTIYF. CDR3 DNA: TGTGCCAGCAGTCCAAGCTGGGCCCGAGACACCATATATTTT. The J gene is TRBJ1-3, the V gene TRBV2; no definite D call. This CDR3 region has 14 residues. Germline CDR1 SNHLY, CDR2 FYNNEI. The ends were cut back, 5 bases at V and 8 bases at J, with 16 bases in the middle. Filled out from reference TRBV2 and TRBJ1-3, the complete variable domain reads EPEVTQTPSHQVTQMGQEVILRCVPISNHLYFYWYRQILGQKVEFLVSFYNNEISEKSEIFDDQFSVERPDGSNFTLKIRSTKLEDSAMYFCASSPSWARDTIYFGEGSWLTVV.

V gene TRBV29-1 combines with J gene TRBJ1-2; 7 positions agree with TRBD1. The trim removed 6 bases at V and 0 bases at J, leaving 7 bases unmatched. Germline V gene data show CDR1 as SQVTM and CDR2 as ANQGSEA. The CDR3 is made up of 14 amino acids. CDR3 sequence (DNA): TGCAGCGTACGGACAGGTTCAGCTAACTATGGCTACACCTTC. Its translation is CSVRTGSANYGYTF.

The gene calls are TRBV4-3 and TRBJ2-5; tentative D call: TRBD2 (5 bases). V lost 0 bases, J lost 5 bases, and 10 bases lay in between. Germline-derived CDR1 and CDR2 are LGHNA and YSLEER. The CDR3 sequence is 14 residues long. CDR3 amino acids: CASSQDPRGETQYF. As DNA, the CDR3 is TGCGCCAGCAGCCAAGACCCCCGAGGGGAGACCCAGTACTTC.

The chain employs TRBV6-5 and TRBJ1-4; no firm D call. CDR3 length: 14 residues. Per the germline V gene, CDR1 is MNHEY and CDR2 is SVGAGI. V was cut by 4 bases and J by 5 bases, with 11 bases left in between. The CDR3 nucleotides read TGTGCCAGCAGTTCCTCGGGTTTCAATGAAAAACTGTTTTTT. This gives the protein CASSSSGFNEKLFF.

The chain uses TRBV4-3 and TRBJ1-5; weak D call: TRBD1 (5 bases). Germline CDR1 and CDR2: LGHNA and YSLEER. Deletions cut 0 bases from V and 4 bases from J, with 10 bases between. The CDR3 covers 15 residues. The CDR3 DNA reads TGCGCCAGCAGCCAAGAGTTTCAGGGAAATCAGCCCCAGCATTTT. Translation gives CASSQEFQGNQPQHF.

The chain has TRBV30 and TRBJ1-2; 7 nucleotides agree with TRBD1. The germline CDR1 and CDR2 sequences are GTSNPN and SVGIG (reference sequence). V dropped 2 bases and J dropped 6; count of bases not matched to a gene: 12. CDR3 length equals 15 residues. This chain's CDR3 is CAWSRPDRAVNGYTF. As DNA, the CDR3 is TGTGCCTGGAGTAGACCTGACAGGGCTGTTAATGGCTACACCTTC.

J is TRBJ1-3 and V is TRBV2, with D uncertain. From germline, CDR1 is SNHLY and CDR2 FYNNEI. The V gene lost 4 bases and the J gene lost 4 bases, with 17 bases spanning the gap. The CDR3 contains 16 residues. For the CDR3, the DNA is TGTGCCAGCAGTGGCAACGACGGAAGGTTGGGAAACACCATATATTTT. Translated: CASSGNDGRLGNTIYF.